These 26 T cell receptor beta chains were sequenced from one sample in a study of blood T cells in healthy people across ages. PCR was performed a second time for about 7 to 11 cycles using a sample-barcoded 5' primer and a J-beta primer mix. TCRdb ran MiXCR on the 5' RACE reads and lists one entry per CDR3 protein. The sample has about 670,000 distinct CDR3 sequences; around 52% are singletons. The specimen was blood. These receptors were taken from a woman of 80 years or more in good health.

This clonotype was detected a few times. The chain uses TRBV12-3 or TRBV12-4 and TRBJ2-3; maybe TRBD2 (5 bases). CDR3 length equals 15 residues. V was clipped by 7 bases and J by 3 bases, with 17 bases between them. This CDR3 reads CASIHGIAWTDTQYF. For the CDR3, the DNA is TGTGCCAGCATCCATGGGATAGCGTGGACAGATACGCAGTATTTT.

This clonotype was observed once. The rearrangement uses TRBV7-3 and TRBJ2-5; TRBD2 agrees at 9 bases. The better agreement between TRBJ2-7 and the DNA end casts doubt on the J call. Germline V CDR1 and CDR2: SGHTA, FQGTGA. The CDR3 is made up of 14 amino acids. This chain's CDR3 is CASSPVGTSSEQYF. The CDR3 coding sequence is TGTGCCAGCAGCCCGGTGGGGACTAGCAGCGAGCAGTACTTC.

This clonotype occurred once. The DNA of the CDR3 is TGTGCCAGCAGCCGCAACCGGGCTCGTACTGAAGCTTTCTTT. It is translated as CASSRNRARTEAFF. The chain links TRBV4-2 to TRBJ1-1; D unresolved. V was cut by 4 bases and J by 5 bases, with 14 bases left in between. The CDR3 consists of 14 residues. The germline gives CDR1 LGHNA, CDR2 YNFKEQ.

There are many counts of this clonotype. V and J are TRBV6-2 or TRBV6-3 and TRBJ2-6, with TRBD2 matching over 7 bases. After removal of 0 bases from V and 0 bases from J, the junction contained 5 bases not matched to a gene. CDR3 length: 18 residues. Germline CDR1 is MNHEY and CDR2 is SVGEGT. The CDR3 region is CASSYSAGLSSGANVLTF. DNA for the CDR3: TGTGCCAGCAGTTACTCAGCGGGGCTAAGCTCTGGGGCCAACGTCCTGACTTTC.

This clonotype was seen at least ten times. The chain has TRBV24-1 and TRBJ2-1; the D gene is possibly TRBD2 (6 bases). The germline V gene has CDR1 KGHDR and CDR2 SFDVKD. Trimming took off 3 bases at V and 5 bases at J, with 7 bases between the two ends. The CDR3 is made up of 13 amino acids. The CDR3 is CATSDASDNEQFF. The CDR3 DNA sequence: TGTGCCACCAGTGATGCTAGCGACAATGAGCAGTTCTTC.

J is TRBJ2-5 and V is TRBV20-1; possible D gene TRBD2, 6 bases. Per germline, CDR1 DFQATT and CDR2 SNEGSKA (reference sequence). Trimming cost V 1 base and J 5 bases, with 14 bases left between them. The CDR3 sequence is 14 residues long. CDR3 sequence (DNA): TGCAGTGCTAGAGGCGCGGGATCCTCGGAGACCCAGTACTTC. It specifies CSARGAGSSETQYF.

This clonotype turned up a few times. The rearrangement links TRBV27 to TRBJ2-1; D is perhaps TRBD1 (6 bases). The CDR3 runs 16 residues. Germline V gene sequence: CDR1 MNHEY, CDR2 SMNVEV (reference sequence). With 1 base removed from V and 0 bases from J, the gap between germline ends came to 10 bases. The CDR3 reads CASSLWDTRSYNEQFF. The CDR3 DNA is TGTGCCAGCAGTTTATGGGACACGCGCTCCTACAATGAGCAGTTCTTC.

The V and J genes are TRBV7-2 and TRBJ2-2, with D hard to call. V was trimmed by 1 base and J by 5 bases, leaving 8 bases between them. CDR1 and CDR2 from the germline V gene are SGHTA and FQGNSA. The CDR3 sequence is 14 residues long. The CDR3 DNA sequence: TGTGCCAGCAGCTTAGTAGCTGGGACCGGGGAGCTGTTTTTT. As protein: CASSLVAGTGELFF.

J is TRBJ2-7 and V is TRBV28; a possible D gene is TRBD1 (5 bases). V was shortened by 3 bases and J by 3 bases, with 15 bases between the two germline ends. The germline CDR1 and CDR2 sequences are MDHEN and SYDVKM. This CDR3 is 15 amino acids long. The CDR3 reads CASSLLDMGHYEQYF. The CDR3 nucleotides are TGTGCCAGCAGTTTGCTTGACATGGGGCACTACGAGCAGTACTTC.

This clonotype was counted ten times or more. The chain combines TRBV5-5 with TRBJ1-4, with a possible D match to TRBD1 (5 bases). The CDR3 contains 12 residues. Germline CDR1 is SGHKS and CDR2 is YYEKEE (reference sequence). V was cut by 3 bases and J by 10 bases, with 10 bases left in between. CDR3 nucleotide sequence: TGTGCCAGCAGCTGGGACGCCCGAAAACTGTTTTTT. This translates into CASSWDARKLFF. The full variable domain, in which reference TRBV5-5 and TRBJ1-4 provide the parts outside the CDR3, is DAGVTQSPTHLIKTRGQQVTLRCSPISGHKSVSWYQQVLGQGPQFIFQYYEKEERGRGNFPDRFSARQFPNYSSELNVNALLLGDSALYLCASSWDARKLFFGSGTQLSVL.

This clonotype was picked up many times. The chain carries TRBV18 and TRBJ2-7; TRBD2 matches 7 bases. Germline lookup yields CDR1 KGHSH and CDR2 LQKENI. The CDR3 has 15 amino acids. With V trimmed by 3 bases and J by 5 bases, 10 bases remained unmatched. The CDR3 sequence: CASSPNWGGTDEQYF. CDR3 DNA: TGTGCCAGCTCACCCAATTGGGGGGGGACGGACGAGCAGTACTTC.

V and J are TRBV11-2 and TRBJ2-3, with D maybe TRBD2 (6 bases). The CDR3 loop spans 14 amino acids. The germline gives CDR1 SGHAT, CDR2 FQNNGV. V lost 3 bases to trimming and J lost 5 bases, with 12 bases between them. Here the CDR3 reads CASSFGTGVDTQYF. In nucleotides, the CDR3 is TGTGCCAGCAGCTTTGGGACGGGGGTAGATACGCAGTATTTT.

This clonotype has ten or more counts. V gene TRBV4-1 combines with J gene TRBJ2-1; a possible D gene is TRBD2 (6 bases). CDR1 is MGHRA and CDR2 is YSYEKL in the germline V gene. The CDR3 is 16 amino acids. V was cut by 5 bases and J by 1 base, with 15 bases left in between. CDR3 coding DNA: TGCGCCAGCAGCTGGGGGAGGTTCCAATCCTACAATGAGCAGTTCTTC. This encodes CASSWGRFQSYNEQFF.

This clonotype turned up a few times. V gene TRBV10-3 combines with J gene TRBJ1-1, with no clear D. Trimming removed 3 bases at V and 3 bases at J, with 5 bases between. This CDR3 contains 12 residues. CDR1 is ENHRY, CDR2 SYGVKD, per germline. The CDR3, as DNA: TGTGCCATCAGTGAAACCCACACTGAAGCTTTCTTT. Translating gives CAISETHTEAFF.

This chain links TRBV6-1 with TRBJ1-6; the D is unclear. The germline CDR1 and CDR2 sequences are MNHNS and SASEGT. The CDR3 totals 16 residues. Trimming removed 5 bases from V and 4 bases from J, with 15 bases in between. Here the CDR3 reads CASSSLPEGYNSPLHF. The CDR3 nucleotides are TGTGCCAGCAGTTCCCTACCTGAGGGATATAATTCACCCCTCCACTTT.

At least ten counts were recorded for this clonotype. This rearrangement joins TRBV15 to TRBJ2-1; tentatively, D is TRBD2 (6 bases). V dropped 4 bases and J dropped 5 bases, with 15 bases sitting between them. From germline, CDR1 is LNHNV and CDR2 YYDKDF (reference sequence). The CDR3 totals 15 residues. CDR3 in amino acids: CATSMDGGFNNEQFF. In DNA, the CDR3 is TGTGCCACCAGCATGGACGGGGGATTTAACAATGAGCAGTTCTTC. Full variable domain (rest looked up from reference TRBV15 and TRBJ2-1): DAMVIQNPRYQVTQFGKPVTLSCSQTLNHNVMYWYQQKSSQAPKLLFHYYDKDFNNEADTPDNFQSRRPNTSFCFLDIRSPGLGDTAMYLCATSMDGGFNNEQFFGPGTRLTVL.

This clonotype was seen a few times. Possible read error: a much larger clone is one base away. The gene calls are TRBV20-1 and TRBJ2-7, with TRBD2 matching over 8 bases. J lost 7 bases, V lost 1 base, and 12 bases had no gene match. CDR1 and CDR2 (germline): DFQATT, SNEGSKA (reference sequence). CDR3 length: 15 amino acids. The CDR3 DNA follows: TGCAGTGCTAGAGGGGGCGGGAGGTCCCACAATGAGCAGTACTTC. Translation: CSARGGGRSHNEQYF.

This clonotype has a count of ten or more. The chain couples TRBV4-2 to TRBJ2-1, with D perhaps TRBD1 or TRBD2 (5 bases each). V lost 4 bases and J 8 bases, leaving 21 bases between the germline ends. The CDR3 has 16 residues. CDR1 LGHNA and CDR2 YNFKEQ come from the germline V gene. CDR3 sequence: CASSLGRGVAKDEQFF. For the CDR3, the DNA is TGTGCCAGCAGCCTTGGGAGAGGGGTAGCGAAGGATGAGCAGTTCTTC.

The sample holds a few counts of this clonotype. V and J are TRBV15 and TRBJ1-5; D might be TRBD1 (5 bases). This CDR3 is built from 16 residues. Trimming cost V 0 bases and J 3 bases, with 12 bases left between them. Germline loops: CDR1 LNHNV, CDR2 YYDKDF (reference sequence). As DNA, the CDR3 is TGTGCCACCAGCAGAGATAGGGGCGGTTACAATCAGCCCCAGCATTTT. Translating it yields CATSRDRGGYNQPQHF.

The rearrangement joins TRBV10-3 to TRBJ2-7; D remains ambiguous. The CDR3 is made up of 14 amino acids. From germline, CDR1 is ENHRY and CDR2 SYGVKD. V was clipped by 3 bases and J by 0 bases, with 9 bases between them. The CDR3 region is CAISDHVTSYEQYF. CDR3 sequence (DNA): TGTGCCATCAGTGATCACGTGACCTCCTACGAGCAGTACTTC.

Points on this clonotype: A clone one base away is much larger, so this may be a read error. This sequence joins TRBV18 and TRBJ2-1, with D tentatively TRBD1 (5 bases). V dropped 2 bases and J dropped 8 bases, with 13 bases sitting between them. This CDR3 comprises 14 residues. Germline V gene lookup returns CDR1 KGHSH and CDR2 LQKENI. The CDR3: CASSPGPGLDEQFF. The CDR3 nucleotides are TGTGCCAGCTCACCAGGGCCAGGGCTCGATGAGCAGTTCTTC.

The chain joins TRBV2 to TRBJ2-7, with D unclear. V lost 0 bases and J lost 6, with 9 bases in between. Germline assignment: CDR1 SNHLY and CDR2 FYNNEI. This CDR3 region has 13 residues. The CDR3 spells CASSEAAPSEQYF. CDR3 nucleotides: TGTGCCAGCAGTGAAGCTGCGCCGAGCGAGCAGTACTTC.

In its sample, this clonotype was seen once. The DNA for the CDR3 is TGCGCCAGCAGCCAAGATAGGGCAGCCCAAGAGACCCAGTACTTC. This gives the protein CASSQDRAAQETQYF. The V and J genes are TRBV4-3 and TRBJ2-5; the D is unclear. The CDR3 covers 15 residues. The germline V gene has CDR1 LGHNA and CDR2 YSLEER. V lost 0 bases to trimming and J lost 1 base, with 9 bases between them.

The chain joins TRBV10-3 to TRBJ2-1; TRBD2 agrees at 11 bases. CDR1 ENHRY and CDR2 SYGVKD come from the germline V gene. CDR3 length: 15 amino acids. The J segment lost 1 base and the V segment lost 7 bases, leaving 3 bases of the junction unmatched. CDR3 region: CAITGTSGSYNEQFF. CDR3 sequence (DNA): TGTGCCATCACTGGGACTAGCGGATCCTACAATGAGCAGTTCTTC.

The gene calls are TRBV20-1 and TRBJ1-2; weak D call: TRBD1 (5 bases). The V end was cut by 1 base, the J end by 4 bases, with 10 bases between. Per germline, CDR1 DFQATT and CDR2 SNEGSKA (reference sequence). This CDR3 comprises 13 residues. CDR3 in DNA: TGCAGTGCTAGAGCCGGGACTCTCTATGGCTACACCTTC. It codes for CSARAGTLYGYTF.

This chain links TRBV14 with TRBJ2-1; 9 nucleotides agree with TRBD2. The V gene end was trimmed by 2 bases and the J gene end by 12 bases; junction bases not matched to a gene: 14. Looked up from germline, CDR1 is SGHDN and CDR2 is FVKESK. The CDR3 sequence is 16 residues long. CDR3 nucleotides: TGTGCCAGCAGCCAACTTAGCGGGGGCCGTCGGGTTGGGCAGTTCTTC. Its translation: CASSQLSGGRRVGQFF.